This TCR beta chain came from a study of early T cells in non-severe SARS-CoV-2 infection. The library protocol tagged individual cDNA molecules with unique molecular identifiers. In TCRdb, the 5' RACE reads were re-called with MiXCR into one record per CDR3 protein. The top ten clones hold roughly 4.2% of a sample with roughly 64,000 distinct CDR3 sequences, about an eighth of them seen once. To note about this clonotype: This may come from a read error, since a much larger clone is one base off.

The CDR3 spans 15 residues. Looked up from germline, CDR1 is KGHSH and CDR2 is LQKENI. The origin of this receptor is an adult who was a healthcare worker with PCR-confirmed SARS-CoV-2 infection or an uninfected control (not recorded which). The specimen sequenced was whole blood. This rearrangement joins TRBV18 to TRBJ1-2, with TRBD1 matching over 7 bases. The CDR3 loop reads CGSSPQTGTNYGYTF. In DNA form, the CDR3 reads TGTGGCAGCTCACCCCAGACAGGGACTAACTATGGCTACACCTTC.